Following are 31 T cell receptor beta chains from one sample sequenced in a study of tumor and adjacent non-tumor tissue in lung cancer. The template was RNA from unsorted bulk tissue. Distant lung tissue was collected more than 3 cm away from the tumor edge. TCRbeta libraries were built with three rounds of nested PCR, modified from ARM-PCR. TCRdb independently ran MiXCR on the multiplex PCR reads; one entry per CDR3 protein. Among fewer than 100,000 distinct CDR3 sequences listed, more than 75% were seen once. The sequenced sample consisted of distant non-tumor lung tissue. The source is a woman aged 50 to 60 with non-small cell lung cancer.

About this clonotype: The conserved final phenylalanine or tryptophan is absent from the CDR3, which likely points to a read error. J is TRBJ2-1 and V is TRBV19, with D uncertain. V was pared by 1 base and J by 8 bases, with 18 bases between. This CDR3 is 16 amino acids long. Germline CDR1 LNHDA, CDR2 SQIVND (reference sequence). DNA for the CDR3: TGTGCCAGTAGTATAGCCGGGCACCGCTCCTATGATGAGCAGTTCCTC. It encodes CASSIAGHRSYDEQFL.

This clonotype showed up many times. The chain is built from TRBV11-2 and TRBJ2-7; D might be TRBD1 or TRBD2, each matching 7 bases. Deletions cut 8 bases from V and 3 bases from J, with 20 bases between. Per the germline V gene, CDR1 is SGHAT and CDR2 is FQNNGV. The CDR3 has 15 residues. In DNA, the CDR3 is TGTGCCAGCCAGGGGGGGTGGGAGTCCCTCTACGAGCAGTACTTC. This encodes CASQGGWESLYEQYF.

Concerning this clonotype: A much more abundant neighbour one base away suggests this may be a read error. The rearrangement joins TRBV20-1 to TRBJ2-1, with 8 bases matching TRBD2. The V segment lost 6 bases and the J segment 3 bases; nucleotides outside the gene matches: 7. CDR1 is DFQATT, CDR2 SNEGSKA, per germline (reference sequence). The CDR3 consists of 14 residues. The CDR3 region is CSADGLAFYNEQFF. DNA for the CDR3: TGCAGTGCGGATGGACTAGCCTTCTACAATGAGCAGTTCTTC.

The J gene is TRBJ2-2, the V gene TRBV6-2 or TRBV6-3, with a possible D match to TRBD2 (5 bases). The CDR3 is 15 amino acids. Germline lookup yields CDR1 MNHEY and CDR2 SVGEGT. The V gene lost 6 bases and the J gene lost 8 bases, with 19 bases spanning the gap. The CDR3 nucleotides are TGTGCCAGCAGACCGGGATTAGCAATCACGGGGGAGCTGTTTTTT. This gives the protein CASRPGLAITGELFF.

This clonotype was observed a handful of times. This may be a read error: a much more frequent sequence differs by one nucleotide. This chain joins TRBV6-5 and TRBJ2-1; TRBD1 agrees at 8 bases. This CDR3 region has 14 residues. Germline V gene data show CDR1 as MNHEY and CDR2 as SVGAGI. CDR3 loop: CVSAGGNSYNEQFF. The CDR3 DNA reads TGTGTCAGCGCAGGGGGCAACAGCTACAATGAGCAGTTCTTC.

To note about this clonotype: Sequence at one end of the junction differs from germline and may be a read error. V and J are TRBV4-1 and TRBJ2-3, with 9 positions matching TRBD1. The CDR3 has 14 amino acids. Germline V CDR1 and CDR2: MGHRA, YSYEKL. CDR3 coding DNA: TGCGTCAGCAGCCGGCGGACAGGGGCAGATACGCAGTATTTT. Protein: CVSSRRTGADTQYF.

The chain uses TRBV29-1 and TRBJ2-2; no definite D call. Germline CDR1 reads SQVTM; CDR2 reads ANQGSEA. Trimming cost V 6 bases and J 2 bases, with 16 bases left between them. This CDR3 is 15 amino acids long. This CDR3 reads CSVETEQLNTGELFF. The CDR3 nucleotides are TGCAGCGTCGAGACGGAACAGCTCAACACCGGGGAGCTGTTTTTT.

CDR3 sequence (DNA): TGCAGCTCTACGGCCAGTGACACTGAAGCTTTCTTT. Its translation: CSSTASDTEAFF. The chain joins TRBV29-1 to TRBJ1-1; D is unclear. The germline V and J ends were trimmed by 8 bases and 3 bases, with 13 bases remaining between them. Germline loops: CDR1 SQVTM, CDR2 ANQGSEA. The CDR3 runs 12 residues.

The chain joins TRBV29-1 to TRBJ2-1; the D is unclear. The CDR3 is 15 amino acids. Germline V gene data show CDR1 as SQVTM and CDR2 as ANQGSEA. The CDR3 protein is CIIEESIRSINEQFF. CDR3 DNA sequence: TGCATCATTGAAGAGTCGATTAGGTCCATCAATGAGCAGTTCTTC.

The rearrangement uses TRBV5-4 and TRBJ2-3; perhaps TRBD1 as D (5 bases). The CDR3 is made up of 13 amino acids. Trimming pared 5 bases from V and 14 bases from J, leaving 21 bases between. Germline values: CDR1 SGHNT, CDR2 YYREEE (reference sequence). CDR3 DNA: TGTGCCAGCAGGACGCAGGGAACAGATATGCGGTATTTT. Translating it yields CASRTQGTDMRYF.

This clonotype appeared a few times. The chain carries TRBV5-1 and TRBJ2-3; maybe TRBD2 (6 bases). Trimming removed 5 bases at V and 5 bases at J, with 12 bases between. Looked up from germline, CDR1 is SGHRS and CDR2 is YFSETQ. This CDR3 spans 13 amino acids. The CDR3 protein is CASSLGSQDTQYF. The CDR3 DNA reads TGCGCCAGCAGTCTCGGGAGTCAAGATACGCAGTATTTT. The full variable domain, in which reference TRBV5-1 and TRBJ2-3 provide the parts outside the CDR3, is KAGVTQTPRYLIKTRGQQVTLSCSPISGHRSVSWYQQTPGQGLQFLFEYFSETQRNKGNFPGRFSGRQFSNSRSEMNVSTLELGDSALYLCASSLGSQDTQYFGPGTRLTVL.

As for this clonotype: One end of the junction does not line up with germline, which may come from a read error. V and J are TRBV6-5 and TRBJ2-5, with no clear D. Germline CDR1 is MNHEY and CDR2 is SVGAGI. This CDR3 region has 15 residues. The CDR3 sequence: CVSSLFWSTQETQYF. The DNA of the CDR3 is TGTGTCAGCTCCCTCTTCTGGAGCACCCAAGAGACCCAGTACTTC.

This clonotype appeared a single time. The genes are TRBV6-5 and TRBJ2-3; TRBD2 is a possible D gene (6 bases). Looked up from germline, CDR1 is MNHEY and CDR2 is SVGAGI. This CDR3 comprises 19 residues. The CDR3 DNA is TGTGTCATCAGTTACTCCACACGGGACTCCCCCCGAACCACAGATACGCAGTATTTT. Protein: CVISYSTRDSPRTTDTQYF.

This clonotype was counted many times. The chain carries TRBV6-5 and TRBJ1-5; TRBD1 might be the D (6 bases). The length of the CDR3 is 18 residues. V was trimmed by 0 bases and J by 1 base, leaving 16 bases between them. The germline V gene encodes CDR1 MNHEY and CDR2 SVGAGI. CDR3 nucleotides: TGTGCCAGCAGTTACTCGATGACAGGACTTCTGAGCAATCAGCCCCAGCATTTT. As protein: CASSYSMTGLLSNQPQHF.

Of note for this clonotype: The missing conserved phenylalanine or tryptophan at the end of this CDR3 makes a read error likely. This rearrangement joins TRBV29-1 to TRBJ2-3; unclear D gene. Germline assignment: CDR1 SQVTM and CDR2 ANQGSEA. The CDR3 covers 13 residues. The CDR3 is CNMWTGTTDTQYL. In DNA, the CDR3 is TGCAACATGTGGACGGGCACCACAGATACGCAGTATTTA.

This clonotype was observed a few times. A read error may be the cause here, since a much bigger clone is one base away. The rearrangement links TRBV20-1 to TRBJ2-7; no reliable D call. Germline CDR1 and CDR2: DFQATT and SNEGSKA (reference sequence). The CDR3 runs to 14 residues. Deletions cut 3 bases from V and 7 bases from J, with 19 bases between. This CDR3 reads CSASLSRFTKEQYF. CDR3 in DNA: TGCAGTGCTAGTCTTAGCAGATTTACCAAGGAGCAGTACTTC.

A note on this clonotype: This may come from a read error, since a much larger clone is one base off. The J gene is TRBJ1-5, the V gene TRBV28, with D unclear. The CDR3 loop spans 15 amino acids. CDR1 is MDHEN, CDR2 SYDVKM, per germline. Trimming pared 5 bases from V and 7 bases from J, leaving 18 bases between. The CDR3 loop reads CASSGPSARGQPQHF. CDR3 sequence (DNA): TGTGCCAGCAGTGGGCCCAGTGCCCGGGGACAGCCCCAGCATTTT.

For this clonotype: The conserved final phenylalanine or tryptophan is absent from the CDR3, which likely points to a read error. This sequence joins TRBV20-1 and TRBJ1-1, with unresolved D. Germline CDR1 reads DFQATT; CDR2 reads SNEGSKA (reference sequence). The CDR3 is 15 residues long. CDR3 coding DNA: TGCAGACATCTCCCCGCCGGGCGGTTGAACACTGAAGCTTTCTCT. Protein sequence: CRHLPAGRLNTEAFS.

The CDR3 nucleotides are TGTGCCAGCAGGAGACTATGGACAGGAAGCGGCTACGAGCAGTACTTC. Its translation: CASRRLWTGSGYEQYF. J is TRBJ2-7 and V is TRBV6-5; 7 bases map to TRBD1. The germline V gene has CDR1 MNHEY and CDR2 SVGAGI. V lost 6 bases and J lost 3; bases outside the gene matches: 14. The CDR3 is made up of 16 amino acids.

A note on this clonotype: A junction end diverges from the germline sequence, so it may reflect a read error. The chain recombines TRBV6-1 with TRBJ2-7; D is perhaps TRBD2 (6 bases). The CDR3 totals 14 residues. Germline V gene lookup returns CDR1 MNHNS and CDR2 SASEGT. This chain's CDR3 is CVSNGTWGPYEQYF. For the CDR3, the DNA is TGTGTCAGCAATGGGACTTGGGGCCCATACGAGCAGTACTTC.

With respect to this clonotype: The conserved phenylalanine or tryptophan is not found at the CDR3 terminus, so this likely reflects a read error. The CDR3 is CARSLVLSPPLPNYGYTL. Here the CDR3 DNA reads TGTGCTAGAAGTTTGGTATTAAGTCCACCACTACCTAACTATGGCTACACCCTC. The chain is built from TRBV12-5 and TRBJ1-2; D is unclear. The V end lost 9 bases, the J end lost 0 bases, and 26 bases lay between the germline ends. This CDR3 is built from 18 residues. Germline CDR1 and CDR2: LGHNT and FRNRAP.

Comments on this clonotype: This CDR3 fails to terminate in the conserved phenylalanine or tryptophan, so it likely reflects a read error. CDR3 sequence (DNA): TGCGCCAGCAGCCAAGAAGGGGGGGGAAGTACCGCCAAAAACATTCAGTACTTG. Amino acid sequence: CASSQEGGGSTAKNIQYL. The V gene is TRBV4-1, the J gene TRBJ2-4; a weak D match, TRBD2 (7 bases). The germline gives CDR1 MGHRA, CDR2 YSYEKL. V gave up 0 bases and J gave up 1 base, with 16 bases separating them. The CDR3 totals 18 residues.

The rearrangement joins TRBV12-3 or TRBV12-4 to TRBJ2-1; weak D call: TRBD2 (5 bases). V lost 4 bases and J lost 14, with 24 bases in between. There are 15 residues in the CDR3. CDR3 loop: CASSSTARGSNVEFF. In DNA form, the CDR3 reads TGTGCCAGCAGTTCCACAGCACGGGGATCTAATGTGGAGTTCTTC.

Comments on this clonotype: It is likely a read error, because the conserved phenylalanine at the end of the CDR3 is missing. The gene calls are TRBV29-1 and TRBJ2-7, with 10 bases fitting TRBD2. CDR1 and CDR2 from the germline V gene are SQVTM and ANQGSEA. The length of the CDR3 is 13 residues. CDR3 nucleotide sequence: TGCAGAGTCAACGGTCTAGCGGGAGAAGAGCAGTACTTG. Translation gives CRVNGLAGEEQYL.

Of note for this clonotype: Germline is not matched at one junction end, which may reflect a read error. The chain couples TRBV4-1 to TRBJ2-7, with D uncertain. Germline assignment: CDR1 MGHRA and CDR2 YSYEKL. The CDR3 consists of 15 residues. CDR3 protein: CASSQDGSTPYEQYF. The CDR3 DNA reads TGTGCCAGCAGCCAAGATGGTAGCACTCCCTACGAGCAGTACTTC.

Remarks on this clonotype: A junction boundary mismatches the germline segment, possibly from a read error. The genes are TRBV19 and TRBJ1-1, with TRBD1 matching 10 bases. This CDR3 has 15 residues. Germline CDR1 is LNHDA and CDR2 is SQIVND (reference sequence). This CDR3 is CANSIAGTGETEAFF. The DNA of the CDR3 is TGTGCCAATAGTATAGCAGGGACAGGGGAGACTGAAGCTTTCTTT.

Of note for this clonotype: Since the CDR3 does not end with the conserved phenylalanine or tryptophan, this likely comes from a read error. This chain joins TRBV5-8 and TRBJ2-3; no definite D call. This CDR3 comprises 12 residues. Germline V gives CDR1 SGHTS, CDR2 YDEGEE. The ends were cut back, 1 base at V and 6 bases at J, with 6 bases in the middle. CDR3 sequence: CASSLRTDTQYY. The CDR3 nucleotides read TGTGCCAGCAGCTTGAGAACGGATACGCAGTATTAT.

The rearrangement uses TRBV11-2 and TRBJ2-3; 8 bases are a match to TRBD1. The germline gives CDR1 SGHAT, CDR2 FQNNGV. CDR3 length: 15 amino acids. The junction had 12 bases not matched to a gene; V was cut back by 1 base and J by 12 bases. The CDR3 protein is CASSLGPPGGHIQYF. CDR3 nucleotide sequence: TGTGCCAGCAGCTTAGGACCCCCAGGGGGCCATATTCAGTATTTT. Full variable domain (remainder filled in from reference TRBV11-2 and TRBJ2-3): EAGVAQSPRYKIIEKRQSVAFWCNPISGHATLYWYQQILGQGPKLLIQFQNNGVVDDSQLPKDRFSAERLKGVDSTLKIQPAKLEDSAVYLCASSLGPPGGHIQYFGPGTRLTVL.

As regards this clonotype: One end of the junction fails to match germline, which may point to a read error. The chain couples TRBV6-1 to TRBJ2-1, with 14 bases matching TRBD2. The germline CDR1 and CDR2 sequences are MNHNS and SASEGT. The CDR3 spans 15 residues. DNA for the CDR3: TGCGCCAGCAGAAAGGGACTAGCGGGAGTCAATGTGCAGTTCTTC. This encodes CASRKGLAGVNVQFF.

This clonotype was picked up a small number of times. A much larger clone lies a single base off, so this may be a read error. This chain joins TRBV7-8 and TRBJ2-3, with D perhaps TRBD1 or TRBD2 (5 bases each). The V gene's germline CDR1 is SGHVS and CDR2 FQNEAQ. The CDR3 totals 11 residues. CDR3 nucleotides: TGTGCCAGCAGCTTGGGGGATACGCGGTATTTT. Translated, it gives CASSLGDTRYF.

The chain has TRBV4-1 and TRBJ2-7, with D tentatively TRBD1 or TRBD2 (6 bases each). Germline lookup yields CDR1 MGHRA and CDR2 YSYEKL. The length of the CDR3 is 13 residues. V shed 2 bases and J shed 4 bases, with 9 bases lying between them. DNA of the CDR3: TGCGCCAGCAGCCAAAGGGGGGTTTACGAGCAGTACGTC. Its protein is CASSQRGVYEQYV.